These 17 T cell receptor beta chains came from one sample sequenced in a study of cytomegalovirus exposure and HLA in healthy donors. The PCR ran on 60 Vbeta and 13 Jbeta primers. The data were produced by immunoSEQ multiplex PCR, yet TCRdb's version contains in-frame clones alone and is incomplete. The table lists about 150,000 clones, over 65% of them singletons. Specimen: PBMCs. The origin of the receptors is a woman in her forties in good health and CMV-seronegative.

This clone was seen only a few times. The chain carries TRBV5-6 and TRBJ1-3, with 8 bases identical to TRBD1. Looked up from germline, CDR1 is SGHDT and CDR2 is YYEEEE. V lost 4 bases and J lost 2; bases outside the gene matches: 5. This CDR3 has 15 amino acids. The CDR3 here is CASSAQGAAGNTIYF. In DNA, the CDR3 is TGTGCCAGCAGCGCCCAGGGGGCTGCTGGAAACACCATATATTTT. Complete variable domain (other parts from reference TRBV5-6 and TRBJ1-3): DAGVTQSPTHLIKTRGQQVTLRCSPKSGHDTVSWYQQALGQGPQFIFQYYEEEERQRGNFPDRFSGHQFPNYSSELNVNALLLGDSALYLCASSAQGAAGNTIYFGEGSWLTVV.

The chain links TRBV5-1 to TRBJ1-2; D call uncertain. The CDR3 spans 17 residues. CDR1 is SGHRS and CDR2 is YFSETQ in the germline V gene. With 0 bases removed from V and 1 base from J, the gap between germline ends came to 16 bases. CDR3 protein: CASSLVGSGKGNYGYTF. As DNA, the CDR3 is TGCGCCAGCAGCTTGGTTGGTTCGGGGAAGGGTAACTATGGCTACACCTTC. Filled out from reference TRBV5-1 and TRBJ1-2, the complete variable domain reads KAGVTQTPRYLIKTRGQQVTLSCSPISGHRSVSWYQQTPGQGLQFLFEYFSETQRNKGNFPGRFSGRQFSNSRSEMNVSTLELGDSALYLCASSLVGSGKGNYGYTFGSGTRLTVV.

The chain has TRBV28 and TRBJ1-2; 7 bases are shared with TRBD1. The germline V gene encodes CDR1 MDHEN and CDR2 SYDVKM. The CDR3 loop spans 14 amino acids. V was pared by 7 bases and J by 2 bases, with 7 bases of the junction left unmatched. The CDR3 loop is CASTLGQANYGYTF. The CDR3 bases are TGTGCCAGCACACTCGGACAGGCGAACTATGGCTACACCTTC.

The chain couples TRBV18 to TRBJ2-5; the D gene is possibly TRBD2 (7 bases). V lost 2 bases and J lost 6, with 13 bases in between. This CDR3 is 14 amino acids long. From germline, CDR1 is KGHSH and CDR2 LQKENI. CDR3 in DNA: TGTGCCAGCTCACCAACGGGGGGCCAGAAGACCCAGTACTTC. Translation gives CASSPTGGQKTQYF.

V and J are TRBV6-5 and TRBJ1-1, with 9 bases matching TRBD1. The CDR3 spans 14 residues. Germline CDR1 reads MNHEY; CDR2 reads SVGAGI. Losses at the gene ends were 6 bases for V and 1 base for J; bases not matched to a gene: 3. The CDR3 nucleotides read TGTGCCAGCAGCAAGGGACAGGGGAACACTGAAGCTTTCTTT. This codes for CASSKGQGNTEAFF.

The rearrangement links TRBV6-6 to TRBJ2-1, with a weak D call TRBD2 (6 bases). Germline assignment: CDR1 MNHNY and CDR2 SVGAGI (reference sequence). The V end lost 0 bases, the J end lost 9 bases, and 9 bases lay between the germline ends. The length of the CDR3 is 13 residues. CDR3 nucleotide sequence: TGTGCCAGCAGTTACTCGGAGGGAGGTGAGCAGTTCTTC. Translation: CASSYSEGGEQFF.

The V call is TRBV6-1, the J call TRBJ1-1, with TRBD1 matching 7 bases. Per the germline V gene, CDR1 is MNHNS and CDR2 is SASEGT. Unmatched junction bases numbered 2, after V lost 2 bases and J lost 5 bases. The CDR3 loop spans 13 amino acids. CDR3 coding DNA: TGTGCCAGCAGTGAACCGACAGGGACTGAAGCTTTCTTT. Its translation is CASSEPTGTEAFF.

The rearrangement joins TRBV7-9 to TRBJ2-2; D is perhaps TRBD1 (6 bases). Germline V CDR1 and CDR2: SEHNR, FQNEAQ (reference sequence). The V end was cut by 4 bases, the J end by 6 bases, with 18 bases between. This CDR3 contains 16 residues. CDR3: CASSSLTGSPAGELFF. CDR3 bases: TGTGCCAGCAGCTCGCTCACAGGGAGTCCCGCCGGGGAGCTGTTTTTT.

The chain carries TRBV7-2 and TRBJ2-2, with 8 bases fitting TRBD1. The germline CDR1 and CDR2 sequences are SGHTA and FQGNSA. The CDR3 is made up of 16 amino acids. V lost 5 bases to trimming and J lost 6 bases; unmatched junction nucleotides: 11. CDR3 in DNA: TGTGCCAGCAGCCGCCCGGGTCAGGGGGCGGCCGGGGAGCTGTTTTTT. Amino acids: CASSRPGQGAAGELFF.

This rearrangement joins TRBV25-1 to TRBJ1-5, with D hard to call. Deletions cut 3 bases from V and 6 bases from J, with 12 bases between. The CDR3 totals 14 residues. Germline CDR1 and CDR2: MGHDK and SYGVNS. CDR3 DNA sequence: TGTGCCAGCAGTGAGGTTGGTCCCGGTCAGCCCCAGCATTTT. Translated: CASSEVGPGQPQHF.

This chain uses TRBV30 with TRBJ1-4; the match to TRBD1 covers 9 bases. Germline loops: CDR1 GTSNPN, CDR2 SVGIG (reference sequence). The CDR3 spans 16 residues. J gave up 4 bases and V 0 bases, and 6 bases lay outside the gene matches. The CDR3 is CAWSVLGQGLNEKLFF. The CDR3, as DNA: TGTGCCTGGAGTGTTCTGGGACAGGGCCTTAATGAAAAACTGTTTTTT.

This clone has only one observation. CDR3 region: CASSSRTGQETQYF. Here the CDR3 DNA reads TGTGCCAGCAGTTCCCGCACAGGGCAAGAGACCCAGTACTTC. V usage is TRBV27 and J usage is TRBJ2-5; D may be TRBD1 (6 bases). Germline CDR1 and CDR2: MNHEY and SMNVEV (reference sequence). Trimming removed 4 bases from V and 2 bases from J, with 11 bases in between. The CDR3 has 14 amino acids.

Comment on this clone: In the same sample, other DNA sequences code for this CDR3. V usage is TRBV7-8 and J usage is TRBJ1-5, with D uncertain. Trimming stripped 0 bases from V and 6 bases from J, with 3 bases between. The CDR3 is 12 amino acids. Germline CDR1 and CDR2: SGHVS and FQNEAQ. The CDR3, as DNA: TGTGCCAGCAGCTTAGCGGCTCAGCCCCAGCATTTT. Its translation is CASSLAAQPQHF.

The rearrangement joins TRBV7-2 to TRBJ2-7, with TRBD2 matching 8 bases. The CDR3 runs 14 residues. Trimming cost V 2 bases and J 5 bases; bases outside gene matches: 5. Germline V CDR1 and CDR2: SGHTA, FQGNSA. The CDR3 sequence is CASSLRAGEDEQYF. CDR3 nucleotides: TGTGCCAGCAGCTTAAGAGCGGGAGAGGACGAGCAGTACTTC. The variable domain in full, with the rest retrieved from reference TRBV7-2 and TRBJ2-7, is GAGVSQSPSNKVTEKGKDVELRCDPISGHTALYWYRQSLGQGLEFLIYFQGNSAPDKSGLPSDRFSAERTGGSVSTLTIQRTQQEDSAVYLCASSLRAGEDEQYFGPGTRLTVT.

The V call is TRBV5-5, the J call TRBJ1-5, with no clear D. Germline V lookup: CDR1 SGHKS, CDR2 YYEKEE (reference sequence). The CDR3 length is 15 residues. V gave up 2 bases and J gave up 4 bases, with 13 bases separating them. The CDR3 DNA sequence: TGTGCCAGCAGCTTCGGCGGCGGTTGGAATCAGCCCCAGCATTTT. Translation gives CASSFGGGWNQPQHF.

In this sample, this clone turned up once. The V call is TRBV6-6, the J call TRBJ2-7, with 13 bases aligning to TRBD2. This CDR3 has 16 amino acids. V dropped 5 bases and J dropped 3; count of bases not matched to a gene: 7. CDR1 and CDR2 from the germline V gene are MNHNY and SVGAGI (reference sequence). For the CDR3, the DNA is TGTGCCAGCAGTCGGGGACTAGCGGGGACAGACTACGAGCAGTACTTC. This translates into CASSRGLAGTDYEQYF.

The CDR3 region has the DNA TGCAGCGTTGAGGGACAGGGGGCCTACGAGCAGTACTTC. Translated: CSVEGQGAYEQYF. The gene calls are TRBV29-1 and TRBJ2-5; TRBD1 aligns across 11 bases. The J call may be incorrect, as the DNA end agrees better with TRBJ2-7. Germline V gives CDR1 SQVTM, CDR2 ANQGSEA. The CDR3 runs 13 residues.